Presented here are 21 T cell receptor beta chains from one specimen sequenced in a study of blood T cell repertoires in COVID-19. Some clones are missing from TCRdb's copy, which holds only in-frame ones; the method was immunoSEQ multiplex PCR. The sample holds 160,000 or so clones, 80% to 90% seen once. Source material: peripheral blood. The receptors were gathered from a man aged 40-49 years with acute or convalescent COVID-19.

The chain combines TRBV6-5 with TRBJ1-5, with 8 bases lining up with TRBD1. Trimming cost V 5 bases and J 4 bases; bases outside gene matches: 7. This CDR3 is built from 15 residues. Germline-derived CDR1 and CDR2 are MNHEY and SVGAGI. The CDR3 DNA reads TGTGCCAGCAGTACCTCGGGGACAGGTAATCAGCCCCAGCATTTT. Its protein product is CASSTSGTGNQPQHF.

The chain has TRBV5-1 and TRBJ2-2, with TRBD2 matching 12 bases. This CDR3 is built from 17 residues. Germline V CDR1 and CDR2: SGHRS, YFSETQ. Unmatched junction bases numbered 9, after V lost 4 bases and J lost 5 bases. The CDR3 sequence: CASSRILAGGHTGELFF. The CDR3, as DNA: TGCGCCAGCAGCCGTATCCTAGCGGGGGGGCATACCGGGGAGCTGTTTTTT.

The chain recombines TRBV5-6 with TRBJ1-2; TRBD1 might be the D (5 bases). Germline loops: CDR1 SGHDT, CDR2 YYEEEE. V lost 0 bases to trimming and J lost 8 bases, with 14 bases between them. The CDR3 loop spans 14 amino acids. This chain's CDR3 is CASSLVSRARGYTF. The CDR3 nucleotides are TGTGCCAGCAGCTTGGTATCCAGGGCTCGGGGCTACACCTTC.

The chain links TRBV5-1 to TRBJ2-1; TRBD1 aligns across 7 bases. The ends lost 4 bases at V and 7 bases at J; junction bases unmatched: 5. CDR1 and CDR2 from the germline V gene are SGHRS and YFSETQ. This CDR3 region has 13 residues. CDR3 DNA sequence: TGCGCCAGCAGCGTTCTCAGGGGGAATGAGCAGTTCTTC. It yields the protein CASSVLRGNEQFF.

V is TRBV6-6 and J is TRBJ2-3; a weak D match, TRBD1 (6 bases). V gave up 3 bases and J gave up 3 bases, with 16 bases separating them. There are 16 residues in the CDR3. Germline lookup yields CDR1 MNHNY and CDR2 SVGAGI (reference sequence). The CDR3 loop reads CASSYKQGFLTDTQYF. The CDR3 DNA reads as TGTGCCAGCAGTTATAAACAGGGTTTTTTGACAGATACGCAGTATTTT.

V gene TRBV19 combines with J gene TRBJ1-5, with TRBD1 matching 7 bases. CDR3 length equals 17 residues. J lost 6 bases, V lost 8 bases, and 19 bases had no gene match. The germline V gene encodes CDR1 LNHDA and CDR2 SQIVND (reference sequence). CDR3 DNA sequence: TGTGCCAGTTCCCGCACCCTAGGCGAGGGGGCTATTCAGCCCCAGCATTTT. This codes for CASSRTLGEGAIQPQHF. The full variable domain, its missing parts supplied by reference TRBV19 and TRBJ1-5, is DGGITQSPKYLFRKEGQNVTLSCEQNLNHDAMYWYRQDPGQGLRLIYYSQIVNDFQKGDIAEGYSVSREKKESFPLTVTSAQKNPTAFYLCASSRTLGEGAIQPQHFGDGTRLSIL.

The chain recombines TRBV25-1 with TRBJ2-7; 10 bases match TRBD2. Germline values: CDR1 MGHDK, CDR2 SYGVNS. The CDR3 loop spans 14 amino acids. The junction had 5 bases not matched to a gene; V was cut back by 6 bases and J by 3 bases. The CDR3 loop reads CASSTAGGLYEQYF. The CDR3 region has the DNA TGTGCCAGCAGCACAGCGGGGGGGCTCTACGAGCAGTACTTC.

The chain employs TRBV12-3 or TRBV12-4 and TRBJ1-4; 7 nucleotides agree with TRBD1. CDR3 size: 13 residues. V dropped 4 bases and J dropped 8; count of bases not matched to a gene: 4. CDR3 loop: CASSSGQREKLFF. For the CDR3, the DNA is TGTGCCAGCAGTTCGGGACAGAGGGAAAAACTGTTTTTT.

The J gene is TRBJ1-2, the V gene TRBV6-5; TRBD1 is a possible D gene (6 bases). The ends were cut back, 4 bases at V and 5 bases at J, with 20 bases in the middle. The CDR3 spans 16 residues. Germline loops: CDR1 MNHEY, CDR2 SVGAGI. In DNA, the CDR3 is TGTGCCAGCAGTTGGGACCCACACAGGGAAGGGTATGGCTACACCTTC. This sequence encodes CASSWDPHREGYGYTF.

CDR3 coding DNA: TGTGCCAGTAGCACACCCTCAGGGAATGAGCAGTTCTTC. Its protein product is CASSTPSGNEQFF. The V gene is TRBV19, the J gene TRBJ2-1; possible D gene TRBD1, 5 bases. V lost 6 bases and J 7 bases, leaving 13 bases between the germline ends. Germline lookup yields CDR1 LNHDA and CDR2 SQIVND (reference sequence). The CDR3 sequence is 13 residues long. Full variable domain (remainder filled in from reference TRBV19 and TRBJ2-1): DGGITQSPKYLFRKEGQNVTLSCEQNLNHDAMYWYRQDPGQGLRLIYYSQIVNDFQKGDIAEGYSVSREKKESFPLTVTSAQKNPTAFYLCASSTPSGNEQFFGPGTRLTVL.

The gene calls are TRBV19 and TRBJ2-3; 9 bases agree with TRBD2. The germline CDR1 and CDR2 sequences are LNHDA and SQIVND (reference sequence). The J segment lost 8 bases and the V segment lost 10 bases, leaving 13 bases of the junction unmatched. This CDR3 is 14 amino acids long. For the CDR3, the DNA is TGTGCCACACGAGCGGGGGGCCCCCCTCGTACGCAGTATTTT. This gives the protein CATRAGGPPRTQYF.

This clone turned up a few times. The rearrangement joins TRBV7-9 to TRBJ1-2, with a possible D match to TRBD1 (5 bases). The ends were cut back, 5 bases at V and 7 bases at J, with 26 bases in the middle. The CDR3 consists of 17 residues. Per germline, CDR1 SEHNR and CDR2 FQNEAQ (reference sequence). The CDR3 is CASSPNNQGSTDIGYTF. CDR3 nucleotides: TGTGCCAGCAGCCCAAACAACCAGGGCTCTACAGACATTGGCTACACCTTC.

The V and J genes are TRBV6-5 and TRBJ2-7; D might be TRBD2 (6 bases). Trimming cost V 2 bases and J 5 bases, with 13 bases left between them. The CDR3 consists of 14 residues. Germline V gives CDR1 MNHEY, CDR2 SVGAGI. CDR3: CASSYGVGGNEQYF. As DNA, the CDR3 is TGTGCCAGCAGTTACGGCGTAGGCGGGAACGAGCAGTACTTC.

This sequence joins TRBV7-9 and TRBJ1-1; 8 bases agree with TRBD1. The CDR3 is 11 residues long. CDR1 SEHNR and CDR2 FQNEAQ come from the germline V gene (reference sequence). The trim removed 5 bases at V and 11 bases at J, leaving 4 bases unmatched. CDR3 in amino acids: CASSLQGGAFF. CDR3 coding DNA: TGTGCCAGCAGCCTACAGGGGGGGGCTTTCTTT.

The chain carries TRBV7-8 and TRBJ1-2; TRBD1 is a possible D gene (5 bases). The CDR3 runs to 14 residues. CDR1 and CDR2 from the germline V gene are SGHVS and FQNEAQ. Trimming pared 5 bases from V and 4 bases from J, leaving 14 bases between. The CDR3 nucleotides are TGTGCCAGCAGCCCCACCGGGACTACCTATGGCTACACCTTC. This gives the protein CASSPTGTTYGYTF.

The genes are TRBV6-5 and TRBJ1-2; D gene ambiguous. Per the germline V gene, CDR1 is MNHEY and CDR2 is SVGAGI. The CDR3 sequence is 13 residues long. Trimming shortened V by 2 bases and J by 4 bases, and 8 bases separated the two germline ends. The CDR3 is CASSYGRFYGYTF. The CDR3, as DNA: TGTGCCAGCAGTTACGGGAGGTTCTATGGCTACACCTTC.

The chain carries TRBV3-1 (or the pseudogene TRBV3-2) and TRBJ2-7, with D tentatively TRBD1 (5 bases). CDR1 is LGHDT, CDR2 YNNKEL, per germline (reference sequence). The CDR3 extends over 15 amino acids. The ends were cut back, 5 bases at V and 0 bases at J, with 14 bases in the middle. The CDR3 DNA follows: TGTGCCAGCAGCGGGCGACAGACAAACTCCTACGAGCAGTACTTC. It yields the protein CASSGRQTNSYEQYF.

This clone has just one count. V is TRBV2 and J is TRBJ2-6; weak D call: TRBD1 (6 bases). V gave up 6 bases and J gave up 0 bases, with 12 bases separating them. The germline CDR1 and CDR2 sequences are SNHLY and FYNNEI. The CDR3 covers 16 residues. The CDR3 protein is CASRGQSYSGANVLTF. CDR3 sequence (DNA): TGTGCCAGCAGAGGACAGTCATACTCTGGGGCCAACGTCCTGACTTTC.

V is TRBV5-1 and J is TRBJ1-2, with 7 nucleotides matching TRBD1. CDR3 size: 16 residues. After removal of 6 bases from V and 0 bases from J, the junction contained 11 bases not matched to a gene. Germline loops: CDR1 SGHRS, CDR2 YFSETQ. The CDR3 region is CASNFGLGQTNYGYTF. The CDR3 coding sequence is TGCGCCAGCAACTTTGGACTGGGACAGACTAACTATGGCTACACCTTC. The full variable domain, its missing parts supplied by reference TRBV5-1 and TRBJ1-2, is KAGVTQTPRYLIKTRGQQVTLSCSPISGHRSVSWYQQTPGQGLQFLFEYFSETQRNKGNFPGRFSGRQFSNSRSEMNVSTLELGDSALYLCASNFGLGQTNYGYTFGSGTRLTVV.

This clone has only a few counts. This chain joins TRBV27 and TRBJ1-6; 7 bases line up with TRBD1. J lost 9 bases, V lost 6 bases, and 11 bases had no gene match. CDR3 length: 15 residues. From germline, CDR1 is MNHEY and CDR2 SMNVEV (reference sequence). CDR3 coding DNA: TGTGCCAGCAGGTGGGAGACAGGGATCGGTTCACCCCTCCACTTT. It translates to CASRWETGIGSPLHF.

The chain recombines TRBV12-3 or TRBV12-4 with TRBJ2-1; D is ambiguous. Trimming took off 3 bases at V and 10 bases at J, with 10 bases between the two ends. The CDR3 contains 12 residues. CDR3 amino acids: CASSLARVEQFF. CDR3 DNA: TGTGCCAGCAGTTTGGCTCGGGTAGAGCAGTTCTTC.